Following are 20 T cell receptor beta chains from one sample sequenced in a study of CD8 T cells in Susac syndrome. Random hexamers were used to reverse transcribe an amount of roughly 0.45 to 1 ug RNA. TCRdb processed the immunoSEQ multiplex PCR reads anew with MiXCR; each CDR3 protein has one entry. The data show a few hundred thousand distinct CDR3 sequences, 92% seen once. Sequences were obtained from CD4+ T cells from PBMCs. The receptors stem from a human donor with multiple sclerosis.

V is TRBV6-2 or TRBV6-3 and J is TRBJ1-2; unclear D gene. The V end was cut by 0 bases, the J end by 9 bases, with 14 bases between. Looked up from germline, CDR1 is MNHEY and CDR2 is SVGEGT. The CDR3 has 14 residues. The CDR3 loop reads CASSYSPVRRSYTF. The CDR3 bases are TGTGCCAGCAGTTACTCGCCGGTTCGGCGGAGCTACACCTTC.

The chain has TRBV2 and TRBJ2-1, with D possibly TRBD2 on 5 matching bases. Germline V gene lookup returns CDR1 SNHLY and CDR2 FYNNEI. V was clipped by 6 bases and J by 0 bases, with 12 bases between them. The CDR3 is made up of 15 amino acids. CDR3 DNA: TGTGCCAGCAGGGTTGGACTGAGCTCCTACAATGAGCAGTTCTTC. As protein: CASRVGLSSYNEQFF. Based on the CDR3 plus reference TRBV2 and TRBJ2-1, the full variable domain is EPEVTQTPSHQVTQMGQEVILRCVPISNHLYFYWYRQILGQKVEFLVSFYNNEISEKSEIFDDQFSVERPDGSNFTLKIRSTKLEDSAMYFCASRVGLSSYNEQFFGPGTRLTVL.

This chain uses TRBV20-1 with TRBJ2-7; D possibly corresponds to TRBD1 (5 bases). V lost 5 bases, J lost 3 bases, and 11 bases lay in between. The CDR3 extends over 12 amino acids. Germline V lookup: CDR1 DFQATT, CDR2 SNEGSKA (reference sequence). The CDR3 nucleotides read TGCAGTGCTGTCCGGACAAACTACGAGCAGTACTTC. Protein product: CSAVRTNYEQYF.

CDR3 sequence (DNA): TGTGCCAGCAGTTCGTTTAGTAGCGGGGGCTTCAAGACCCAGTACTTC. It is translated as CASSSFSSGGFKTQYF. The V call is TRBV6-5, the J call TRBJ2-5, with 9 bases matching TRBD2. J gave up 6 bases and V 4 bases, and 12 bases lay outside the gene matches. Looked up from germline, CDR1 is MNHEY and CDR2 is SVGAGI. This CDR3 is built from 16 residues.

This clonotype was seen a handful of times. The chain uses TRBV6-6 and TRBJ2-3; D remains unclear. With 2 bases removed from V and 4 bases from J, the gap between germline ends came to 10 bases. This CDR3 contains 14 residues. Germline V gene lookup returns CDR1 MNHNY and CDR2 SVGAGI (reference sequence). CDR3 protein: CASSYIDRADTQYF. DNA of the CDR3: TGTGCCAGCAGTTACATAGACCGTGCAGATACGCAGTATTTT.

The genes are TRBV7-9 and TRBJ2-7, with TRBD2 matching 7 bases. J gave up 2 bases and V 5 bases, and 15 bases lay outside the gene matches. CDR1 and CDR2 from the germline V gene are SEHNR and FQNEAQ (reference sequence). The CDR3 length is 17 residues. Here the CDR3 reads CASSPRGGGRSTYEQYF. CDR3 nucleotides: TGTGCCAGCAGCCCCCGTGGGGGGGGGAGATCGACCTACGAGCAGTACTTC. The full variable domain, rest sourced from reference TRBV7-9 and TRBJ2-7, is DTGVSQNPRHKITKRGQNVTFRCDPISEHNRLYWYRQTLGQGPEFLTYFQNEAQLEKSRLLSDRFSAERPKGSFSTLEIQRTEQGDSAMYLCASSPRGGGRSTYEQYFGPGTRLTVT.

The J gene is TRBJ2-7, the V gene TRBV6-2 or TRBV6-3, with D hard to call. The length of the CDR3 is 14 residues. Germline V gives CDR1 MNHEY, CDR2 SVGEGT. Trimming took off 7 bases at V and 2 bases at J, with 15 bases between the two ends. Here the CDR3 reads CASKSGSFTYEQYF. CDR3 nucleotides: TGTGCCAGCAAGTCAGGTAGCTTCACCTACGAGCAGTACTTC.

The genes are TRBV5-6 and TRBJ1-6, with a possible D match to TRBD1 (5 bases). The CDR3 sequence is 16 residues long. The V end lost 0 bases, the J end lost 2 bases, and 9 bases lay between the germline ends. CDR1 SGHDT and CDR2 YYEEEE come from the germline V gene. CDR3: CASSLGRGAYNSPLHF. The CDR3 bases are TGTGCCAGCAGCTTGGGGAGGGGTGCCTATAATTCACCCCTCCACTTT. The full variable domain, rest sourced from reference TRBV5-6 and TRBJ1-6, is DAGVTQSPTHLIKTRGQQVTLRCSPKSGHDTVSWYQQALGQGPQFIFQYYEEEERQRGNFPDRFSGHQFPNYSSELNVNALLLGDSALYLCASSLGRGAYNSPLHFGNGTRLTVT.

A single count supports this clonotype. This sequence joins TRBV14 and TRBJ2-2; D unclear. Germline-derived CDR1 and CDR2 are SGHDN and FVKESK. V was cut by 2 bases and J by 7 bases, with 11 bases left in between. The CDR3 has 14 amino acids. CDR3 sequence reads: CASSQSKLIGELFF. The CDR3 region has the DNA TGTGCCAGCAGCCAATCCAAGTTGATCGGGGAGCTGTTTTTT.

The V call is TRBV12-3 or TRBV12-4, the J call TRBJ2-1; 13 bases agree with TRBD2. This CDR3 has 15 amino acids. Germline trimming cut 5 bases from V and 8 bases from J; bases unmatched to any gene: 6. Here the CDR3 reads CASSLGLAGVYEQFF. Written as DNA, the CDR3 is TGTGCCAGCAGTCTAGGACTAGCGGGAGTATATGAGCAGTTCTTC.

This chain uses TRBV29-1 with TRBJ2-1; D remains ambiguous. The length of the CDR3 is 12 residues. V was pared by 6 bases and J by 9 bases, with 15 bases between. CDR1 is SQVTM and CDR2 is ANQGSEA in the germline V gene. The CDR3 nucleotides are TGCAGCGTACACCCCCGCGCCGGTGAGCAGTTCTTC. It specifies CSVHPRAGEQFF.

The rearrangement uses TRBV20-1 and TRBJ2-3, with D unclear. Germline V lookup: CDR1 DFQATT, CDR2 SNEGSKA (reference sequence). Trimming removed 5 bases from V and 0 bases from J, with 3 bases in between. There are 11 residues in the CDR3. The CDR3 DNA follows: TGCAGTGCTTCGAGCACAGATACGCAGTATTTT. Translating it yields CSASSTDTQYF.

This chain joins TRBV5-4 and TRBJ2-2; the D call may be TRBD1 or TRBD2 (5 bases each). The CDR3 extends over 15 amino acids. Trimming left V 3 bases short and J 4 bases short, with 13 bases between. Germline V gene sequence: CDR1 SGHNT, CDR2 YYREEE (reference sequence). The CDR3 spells CASSSGTRGTGELFF. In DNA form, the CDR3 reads TGTGCCAGCAGCTCGGGGACCCGGGGCACCGGGGAGCTGTTTTTT. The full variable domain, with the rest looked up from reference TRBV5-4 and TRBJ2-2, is ETGVTQSPTHLIKTRGQQVTLRCSSQSGHNTVSWYQQALGQGPQFIFQYYREEENGRGNFPPRFSGLQFPNYSSELNVNALELDDSALYLCASSSGTRGTGELFFGEGSRLTVL.

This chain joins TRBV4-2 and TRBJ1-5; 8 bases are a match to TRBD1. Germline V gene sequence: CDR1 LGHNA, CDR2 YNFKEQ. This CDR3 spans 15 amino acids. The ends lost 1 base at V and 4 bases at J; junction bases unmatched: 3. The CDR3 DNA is TGTGCCAGCAGCCAAGCTGACAGGGGTAATCAGCCCCAGCATTTT. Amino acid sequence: CASSQADRGNQPQHF.

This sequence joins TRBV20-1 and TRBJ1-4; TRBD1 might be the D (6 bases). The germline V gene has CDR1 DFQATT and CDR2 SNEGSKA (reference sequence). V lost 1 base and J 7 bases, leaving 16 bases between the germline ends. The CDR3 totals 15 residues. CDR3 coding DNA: TGCAGTGCTAGAGCGTCGACAGGCTGGGGTGAAAAACTGTTTTTT. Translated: CSARASTGWGEKLFF.

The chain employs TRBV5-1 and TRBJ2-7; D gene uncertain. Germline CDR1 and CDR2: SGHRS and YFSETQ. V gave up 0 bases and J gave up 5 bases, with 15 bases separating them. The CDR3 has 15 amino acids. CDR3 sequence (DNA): TGCGCCAGCAGCTTGGGCCCCACAGAACCCCACGAGCAGTACTTC. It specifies CASSLGPTEPHEQYF.

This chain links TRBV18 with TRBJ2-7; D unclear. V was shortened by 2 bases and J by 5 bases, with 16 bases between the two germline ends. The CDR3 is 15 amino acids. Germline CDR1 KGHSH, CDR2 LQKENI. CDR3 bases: TGTGCCAGCTCACCAGGCCGCCACAGCCTCGACGAGCAGTACTTC. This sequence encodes CASSPGRHSLDEQYF.

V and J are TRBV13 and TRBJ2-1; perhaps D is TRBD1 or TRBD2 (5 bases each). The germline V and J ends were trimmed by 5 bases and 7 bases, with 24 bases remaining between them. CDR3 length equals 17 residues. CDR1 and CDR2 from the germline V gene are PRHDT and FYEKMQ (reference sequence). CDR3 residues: CASSRHGAGGSSNEQFF. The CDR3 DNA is TGTGCCAGCAGCCGTCATGGGGCCGGAGGTAGCTCGAATGAGCAGTTCTTC.

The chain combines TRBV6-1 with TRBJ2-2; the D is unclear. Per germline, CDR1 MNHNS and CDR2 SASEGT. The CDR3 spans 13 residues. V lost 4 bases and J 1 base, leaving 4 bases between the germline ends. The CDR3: CASSVRNTGELFF. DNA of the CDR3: TGTGCCAGCAGTGTGAGGAACACCGGGGAGCTGTTTTTT.

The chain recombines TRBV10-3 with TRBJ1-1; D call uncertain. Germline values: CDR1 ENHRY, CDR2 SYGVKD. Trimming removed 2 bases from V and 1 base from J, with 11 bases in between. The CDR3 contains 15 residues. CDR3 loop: CAISERGSPNTEAFF. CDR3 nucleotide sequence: TGTGCCATCAGTGAGCGAGGGTCCCCGAACACTGAAGCTTTCTTT.